This TCR beta chain is from a study of T-cell memory formation after mild COVID-19. Study-wide background: Largely, the TCR clusters proved donor specific.

Study-wide points: There was a balanced CD4/CD8 profile in clones contracting day 15 to 85, and later expanders leaned CD4+. The main location of contracting CD4+ clones was CM and EM, and that of contracting CD8+ clones was EMRA.

This clonotype was detected a few times. Antigen unknown. 5'RACE, which relied on constant-segment primers, yielded TCR alpha and TCR beta cDNA libraries carrying sample barcodes and UMIs. TCRdb re-derived calls from the 5' RACE reads in MiXCR, one entry per CDR3 protein. This repertoire shows fewer than 400,000 distinct CDR3 sequences, approximately 15% found once; its top ten account for approximately 21%. J gave up 2 bases and V 8 bases, and 12 bases lay outside the gene matches. The CDR3 has 14 amino acids. Germline CDR1 and CDR2: DFQATT and SNEGSKA (reference sequence). This sequence was found in a man between 18 and 35 years old who had mild COVID-19 (a few samples of this study predate the infection). Cell type and time point are not known. Sequencing was done on a sample of PBMCs or a T cell subset sorted from them (not recorded which). This sequence joins TRBV20-1 and TRBJ2-7; 7 nucleotides agree with TRBD1. The CDR3 coding sequence is TGCAGTACGAGACCGGGACAGAGCCCCTACGAGCAGTACTTC. Translation gives CSTRPGQSPYEQYF.